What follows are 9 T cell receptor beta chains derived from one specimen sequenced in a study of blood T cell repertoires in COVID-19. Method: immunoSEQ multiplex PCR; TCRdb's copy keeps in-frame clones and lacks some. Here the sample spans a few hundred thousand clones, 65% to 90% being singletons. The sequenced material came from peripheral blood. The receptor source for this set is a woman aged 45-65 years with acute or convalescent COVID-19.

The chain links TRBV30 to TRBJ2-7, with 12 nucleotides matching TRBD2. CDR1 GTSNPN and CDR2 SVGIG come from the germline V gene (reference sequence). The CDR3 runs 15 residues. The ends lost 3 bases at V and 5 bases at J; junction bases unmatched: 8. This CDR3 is CAWSPGTSGSDEQYF. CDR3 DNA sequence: TGTGCCTGGAGCCCCGGGACTAGCGGGTCCGACGAGCAGTACTTC. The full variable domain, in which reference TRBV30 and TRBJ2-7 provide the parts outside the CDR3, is SQTIHQWPATLVQPVGSPLSLECTVEGTSNPNLYWYRQAAGRGLQLLFYSVGIGQISSEVPQNLSASRPQDRQFILSSKKLLLSDSGFYLCAWSPGTSGSDEQYFGPGTRLTVT.

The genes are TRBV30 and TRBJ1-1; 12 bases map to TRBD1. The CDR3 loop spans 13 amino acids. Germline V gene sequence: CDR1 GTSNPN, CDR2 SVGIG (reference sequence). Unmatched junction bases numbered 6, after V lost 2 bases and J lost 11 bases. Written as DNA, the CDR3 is TGTGCCTGGAGTAGGGACAGGGGGCTTATGGCTTTCTTT. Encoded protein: CAWSRDRGLMAFF. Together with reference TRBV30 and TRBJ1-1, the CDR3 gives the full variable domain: SQTIHQWPATLVQPVGSPLSLECTVEGTSNPNLYWYRQAAGRGLQLLFYSVGIGQISSEVPQNLSASRPQDRQFILSSKKLLLSDSGFYLCAWSRDRGLMAFFGQGTRLTVV.

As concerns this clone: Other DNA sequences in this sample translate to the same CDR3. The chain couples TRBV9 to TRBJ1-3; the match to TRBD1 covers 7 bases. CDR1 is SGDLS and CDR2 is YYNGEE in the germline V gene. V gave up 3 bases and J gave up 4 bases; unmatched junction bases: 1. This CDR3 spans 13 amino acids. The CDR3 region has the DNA TGTGCCAGCAGCGGGACAGGAGGAAACACCATATATTTT. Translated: CASSGTGGNTIYF.

CDR3 DNA: TGTGCCAGCAGTTACTCACGACTAAACCAAGAGACCCAGTACTTC. Protein sequence: CASSYSRLNQETQYF. The chain recombines TRBV6-2 or TRBV6-3 with TRBJ2-5; perhaps TRBD2 as D (5 bases). The CDR3 runs to 15 residues. V lost 0 bases to trimming and J lost 0 bases, with 8 bases between them. Germline CDR1 reads MNHEY; CDR2 reads SVGEGT.

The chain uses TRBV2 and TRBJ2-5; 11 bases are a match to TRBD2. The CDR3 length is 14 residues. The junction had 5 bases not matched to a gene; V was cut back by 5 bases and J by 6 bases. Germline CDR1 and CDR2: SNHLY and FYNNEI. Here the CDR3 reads CASSLGTSGQTQYF. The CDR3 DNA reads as TGTGCCAGCAGTCTTGGGACTAGCGGTCAGACCCAGTACTTC.

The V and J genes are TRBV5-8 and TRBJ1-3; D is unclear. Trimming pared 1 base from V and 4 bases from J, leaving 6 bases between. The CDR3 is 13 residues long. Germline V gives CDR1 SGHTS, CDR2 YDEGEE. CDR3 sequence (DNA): TGTGCCAGCAGCTTGCGCGGGGGAAACACCATATATTTT. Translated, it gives CASSLRGGNTIYF.

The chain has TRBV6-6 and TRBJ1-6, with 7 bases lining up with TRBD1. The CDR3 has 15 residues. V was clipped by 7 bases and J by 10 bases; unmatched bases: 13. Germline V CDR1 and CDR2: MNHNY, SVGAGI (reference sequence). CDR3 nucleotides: TGTGCCAGCACCGAACGAGGAGGGGGCGGCTCACCCCTCCACTTT. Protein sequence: CASTERGGGGSPLHF.

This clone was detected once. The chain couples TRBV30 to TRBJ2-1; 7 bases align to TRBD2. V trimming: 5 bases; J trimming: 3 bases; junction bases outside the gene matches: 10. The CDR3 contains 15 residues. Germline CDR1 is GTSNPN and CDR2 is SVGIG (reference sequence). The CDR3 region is CAWAPTERGYNEQFF. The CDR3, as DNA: TGTGCCTGGGCCCCGACGGAGCGGGGCTACAATGAGCAGTTCTTC. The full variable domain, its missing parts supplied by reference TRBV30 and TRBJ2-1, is SQTIHQWPATLVQPVGSPLSLECTVEGTSNPNLYWYRQAAGRGLQLLFYSVGIGQISSEVPQNLSASRPQDRQFILSSKKLLLSDSGFYLCAWAPTERGYNEQFFGPGTRLTVL.

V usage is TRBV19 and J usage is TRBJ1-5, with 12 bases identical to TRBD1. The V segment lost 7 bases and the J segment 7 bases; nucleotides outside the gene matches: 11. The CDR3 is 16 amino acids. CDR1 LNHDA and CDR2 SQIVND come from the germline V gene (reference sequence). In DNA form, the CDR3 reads TGTGCCAGTACCCCGTTCCGGGACAGGGGGCCCCAGCCCCAGCATTTT. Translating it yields CASTPFRDRGPQPQHF.